Below are 25 T cell receptor beta chains sequenced from a single sample in a study of tumor-infiltrating lymphocytes in oesophageal squamous cell carcinoma. TCRdb independently ran MiXCR on the PCR reads; one entry per CDR3 protein. The sample has 15,000 to 20,000 distinct CDR3 sequences; over 45% are singletons. The sample comprised esophageal tumor tissue. These receptors were obtained from a male donor with esophageal squamous cell carcinoma.

This chain joins TRBV6-6 and TRBJ2-4; TRBD1 matches at 8 bases. The germline CDR1 and CDR2 sequences are MNHNY and SVGAGI (reference sequence). This CDR3 region has 16 residues. Unmatched junction bases numbered 1, after V lost 0 bases and J lost 0 bases. CDR3 amino acids: CASSYSGTGAKNIQYF. Here the CDR3 DNA reads TGTGCCAGCAGTTACTCAGGGACAGGAGCCAAAAACATTCAGTACTTC.

This clonotype was seen a few times. This chain uses TRBV7-9 with TRBJ2-4, with D perhaps given as TRBD1 or TRBD2 (5 bases each). Looked up from germline, CDR1 is SEHNR and CDR2 is FQNEAQ (reference sequence). The V end was cut by 1 base, the J end by 15 bases, with 19 bases between. The CDR3 is 14 residues long. The CDR3 loop reads CASSLGQNTGELYF. Written as DNA, the CDR3 is TGTGCCAGCAGCTTAGGACAGAACACCGGGGAGCTGTACTTC.

By frequency in the sample, this clonotype is large. V is TRBV7-2 and J is TRBJ2-5, with D possibly TRBD1 on 6 matching bases. The germline CDR1 and CDR2 sequences are SGHTA and FQGNSA. The V gene lost 2 bases and the J gene lost 2 bases, with 9 bases spanning the gap. The CDR3 loop spans 14 amino acids. CDR3 region: CASSLTGYQETQYF. In DNA form, the CDR3 reads TGTGCCAGCAGCTTAACAGGGTATCAAGAGACCCAGTACTTC.

The chain links TRBV7-4 to TRBJ2-1, with D uncertain. The tail of the sequence fits TRBJ2-5 better, so the J call may be wrong. Germline V lookup: CDR1 SGHVT, CDR2 SQSDAQ. There are 16 residues in the CDR3. For the CDR3, the DNA is TGTGCCAGCAGCTTTGGGTTAGGTGTACGGCAAGAGACCCAGTACTTC. Amino acids: CASSFGLGVRQETQYF.

This clonotype was seen repeatedly, ten times or more. V usage is TRBV6-1 and J usage is TRBJ1-2, with D maybe TRBD1 (5 bases). Trimming shortened V by 5 bases and J by 8 bases, and 12 bases separated the two germline ends. Germline V gene data show CDR1 as MNHNS and CDR2 as SASEGT. This CDR3 contains 12 residues. The CDR3 is CASSRDGLGYTF. The DNA for the CDR3 is TGTGCCAGCAGTCGGGACGGGTTAGGCTACACCTTC.

This chain uses TRBV7-3 with TRBJ2-3, with D maybe TRBD2 (6 bases). The DNA end is more similar to TRBJ2-5, so the J call may be wrong. There are 14 residues in the CDR3. CDR1 SGHTA and CDR2 FQGTGA come from the germline V gene. CDR3 residues: CASSLNGRGETQYF. The CDR3 bases are TGTGCCAGCAGCTTAAACGGGCGGGGAGAGACCCAGTACTTC.

This clonotype is large by share. The chain has TRBV7-9 and TRBJ2-3; 12 bases are shared with TRBD2. The CDR3 is 16 amino acids. V trimming: 5 bases; J trimming: 4 bases; junction bases outside the gene matches: 7. The germline CDR1 and CDR2 sequences are SEHNR and FQNEAQ (reference sequence). CDR3 amino acids: CASSTRLAGAADTQYF. CDR3 bases: TGTGCCAGCAGCACTAGACTAGCGGGAGCGGCAGATACGCAGTATTTT.

The rearrangement uses TRBV11-3 and TRBJ2-1; a possible D gene is TRBD1 (7 bases). The CDR3 contains 14 residues. Trimming pared 4 bases from V and 10 bases from J, leaving 17 bases between. Germline loops: CDR1 SGHNT, CDR2 YENEEA. The CDR3: CASSSEGAGREQFF. The CDR3 DNA follows: TGTGCCAGCAGCTCGGAGGGGGCAGGCAGGGAGCAGTTCTTC.

Worth noting for this clonotype: A much larger clonotype is one base distant, so this may be a read error. The chain links TRBV2 to TRBJ2-1; 8 nucleotides align to TRBD1. CDR3 length equals 14 residues. CDR1 and CDR2 (germline): SNHLY, FYNNEI. V lost 6 bases and J lost 10; bases outside the gene matches: 11. The CDR3 reads CASRDYRGAYEQFF. The CDR3 bases are TGTGCCAGCAGAGACTACAGGGGGGCCTACGAGCAGTTCTTC.

In this sample, this clonotype turned up a few times. The chain carries TRBV30 and TRBJ1-1, with 8 bases lining up with TRBD2. The DNA end is a closer match to TRBJ2-3, so the J assignment may be wrong. The CDR3 length is 13 residues. Germline CDR1 is GTSNPN and CDR2 is SVGIG (reference sequence). As DNA, the CDR3 is TGTGCCTGGAGTACACCGGGACTAGGCCCGCAGTATTTT. Protein product: CAWSTPGLGPQYF.

This clonotype was picked up a small number of times. Likely a read error: the CDR3 ends without its conserved phenylalanine or tryptophan. The limits of the CDR3 on the DNA are not certain, so only TCRdb's listed CDR3 is given. The chain carries TRBV7-2 and TRBJ2-7; whether TRBD1, the table's D call, matches the DNA was not checked. CDR1 is SGHTA, CDR2 FQGNSA, per germline. Ends included, the CDR3 has 18 residues. The chain's CDR3 is CASSLAMAGTNYGYTFGS.

The chain uses TRBV7-3 and TRBJ2-7; D is perhaps TRBD2 (6 bases). V shed 5 bases and J shed 7 bases, with 21 bases lying between them. The CDR3 is 15 amino acids. Germline-derived CDR1 and CDR2 are SGHTA and FQGTGA. DNA of the CDR3: TGTGCCAGCAGCCCACGGGACTCCCCCTACAATGAGCAGTACTTC. Residues: CASSPRDSPYNEQYF.

By its share, this clonotype is medium-sized (0.01 to 0.1%). The gene calls are TRBV6-1 and TRBJ2-7, with 8 bases that match TRBD1. V was clipped by 5 bases and J by 2 bases; unmatched bases: 11. Per the germline V gene, CDR1 is MNHNS and CDR2 is SASEGT. The CDR3 length is 16 residues. CDR3 nucleotides: TGTGCCAGCAGTTCGACGGGCAGGGGGCTTCCCTACGAGCAGTACTTC. This translates into CASSSTGRGLPYEQYF.

The rearrangement uses TRBV7-8 and TRBJ2-1; no firm D call. This CDR3 is built from 12 residues. The V gene lost 1 base and the J gene lost 7 bases, with 5 bases spanning the gap. Germline-derived CDR1 and CDR2 are SGHVS and FQNEAQ. The CDR3 spells CASSLVINEQFF. CDR3 sequence (DNA): TGTGCCAGCAGCTTAGTAATTAATGAGCAGTTCTTC.

The chain joins TRBV7-6 to TRBJ2-3, with D uncertain. V dropped 3 bases and J dropped 4 bases, with 8 bases sitting between them. CDR1 is SGHVS and CDR2 is FNYEAQ in the germline V gene. This CDR3 is built from 13 residues. This chain's CDR3 is CASSFGSSDTQYF. In nucleotides, the CDR3 is TGTGCCAGCAGCTTCGGCAGCTCAGATACGCAGTATTTT. The full variable domain, with the rest looked up from reference TRBV7-6 and TRBJ2-3, is GAGVSQSPRYKVTKRGQDVALRCDPISGHVSLYWYRQALGQGPEFLTYFNYEAQQDKSGLPNDRFSAERPEGSISTLTIQRTEQRDSAMYRCASSFGSSDTQYFGPGTRLTVL.

This clonotype was observed a few times. The CDR3 reads CASSESGTYNEQFF. The CDR3 coding sequence is TGCGCCAGCAGTGAGAGCGGAACCTACAATGAGCAGTTCTTC. The rearrangement joins TRBV10-1 to TRBJ2-1; D possibly corresponds to TRBD2 (5 bases). This CDR3 spans 14 amino acids. Trimming removed 2 bases at V and 2 bases at J, with 7 bases between. Per germline, CDR1 WNHNN and CDR2 SYGVQD (reference sequence).

This clonotype has only a few counts. The CDR3 DNA reads TGTGCCAGCAGTTTTAGGGGATTACTTACCTACGAGCAGTTCTTC. Encoded protein: CASSFRGLLTYEQFF. V is TRBV27 and J is TRBJ2-1; TRBD1 is a possible D gene (5 bases). In germline, CDR1 is MNHEY, CDR2 SMNVEV (reference sequence). The CDR3 covers 15 residues. Trimming shortened V by 3 bases and J by 10 bases, and 19 bases separated the two germline ends.

This clonotype was seen just once. The CDR3 loop is CASSLLLGQEQFF. The CDR3 region has the DNA TGTGCCAGCAGCTTATTGTTGGGGCAGGAGCAGTTCTTC. The chain recombines TRBV7-3 with TRBJ2-1; D possibly corresponds to TRBD1 (5 bases). The germline V and J ends were trimmed by 2 bases and 10 bases, with 12 bases remaining between them. The CDR3 totals 13 residues. Germline values: CDR1 SGHTA, CDR2 FQGTGA.

This clonotype appeared a few times. CDR3 coding DNA: TGTGCCAGCAGCTTGGACAGCCACACTGAAGCTTTCTTT. Translating gives CASSLDSHTEAFF. The rearrangement links TRBV5-6 to TRBJ1-1; D is unresolved. The CDR3 is 13 amino acids. Trimming stripped 0 bases from V and 3 bases from J, with 6 bases between. Looked up from germline, CDR1 is SGHDT and CDR2 is YYEEEE.

The rearrangement joins TRBV7-6 to TRBJ2-3; TRBD2 matches at 7 bases. Near its end, the DNA agrees better with TRBJ2-1, so the J call may be wrong. Germline assignment: CDR1 SGHVS and CDR2 FNYEAQ. This CDR3 comprises 15 residues. CDR3 sequence (DNA): TGTGCCAGCAGCTTGGGGCCGGGGGGCTACAATGAGCAGTTCTTC. Protein product: CASSLGPGGYNEQFF.

This chain links TRBV9 with TRBJ2-7; D perhaps matches TRBD2 (5 bases). Germline V lookup: CDR1 SGDLS, CDR2 YYNGEE. V was pared by 0 bases and J by 1 base, with 20 bases between. The CDR3 runs to 18 residues. The DNA for the CDR3 is TGTGCCAGCAGCGTAGCTGCTTTAGTAGCGCACCTTTCCTACGAGCAGTACTTC. Translation gives CASSVAALVAHLSYEQYF.

This clonotype is termed medium-sized. The chain combines TRBV24-1 with TRBJ2-1; tentatively, D is TRBD1 (6 bases). V lost 6 bases and J 1 base, leaving 12 bases between the germline ends. Germline CDR1 KGHDR, CDR2 SFDVKD. The CDR3 loop spans 15 amino acids. The CDR3 region is CATSTGTGSYNEQFF. Here the CDR3 DNA reads TGTGCCACCAGTACGGGAACAGGGTCCTACAATGAGCAGTTCTTC.

Concerning this clonotype: No conserved phenylalanine or tryptophan ends this CDR3, so it is likely a read error. No DNA is shown, since the ends of the CDR3 on it are uncertain; the CDR3 is the one TCRdb lists. The rearrangement links TRBV6-1 to TRBJ2-7; the listed D gene, TRBD2, was not tested against the DNA. The germline CDR1 and CDR2 sequences are MNHNS and SASEGT. Ends included, the CDR3 has 17 residues. The CDR3 protein is CASSEFAGGKDTQYFGP.

Note on this clonotype: As the CDR3 is not closed by the conserved phenylalanine or tryptophan, this likely results from a read error. The DNA is omitted, as the CDR3 cannot be located on it reliably, and the CDR3 follows TCRdb's listing. The V and J genes are TRBV7-9 and TRBJ2-3; the table calls TRBD1, which could not be checked here. Germline lookup yields CDR1 SEHNR and CDR2 FQNEAQ (reference sequence). The CDR3 comprises 17 residues, both ends counted. The CDR3: CASSYGQGPQETQYFGP.

This clonotype was seen at least ten times. CDR3 amino acids: CASSLSLAGGGNEQFF. The CDR3 DNA reads as TGCGCCAGCAGCTTGAGTCTAGCGGGAGGCGGCAATGAGCAGTTCTTC. The chain recombines TRBV5-1 with TRBJ2-1; 11 bases agree with TRBD2. Trimming removed 1 base from V and 6 bases from J; junction bases left unmatched: 6. The CDR3 spans 16 residues. Germline assignment: CDR1 SGHRS and CDR2 YFSETQ.